The 15 T cell receptor beta chains below come from one sample, sequenced in a study of glioma-infiltrating T cells after dendritic cell vaccination. Assay: immunoSEQ multiplex PCR; the TCRdb copy retains only in-frame clones and omits some. The sample records 70,000 to 90,000 clones, around 86% being singletons. Time point of the sample: after dendritic cell vaccination, including at tumor progression/relapse. Material: blood, obtained after dendritic cell vaccination. The source of these receptors is a human donor with glioblastoma.

V is TRBV6-5 and J is TRBJ2-2; TRBD2 agrees at 9 bases. CDR3 size: 15 residues. V lost 8 bases and J lost 0; bases outside the gene matches: 4. Looked up from germline, CDR1 is MNHEY and CDR2 is SVGAGI. DNA for the CDR3: TGTGCCAGCTGGAGCGGGGGGTCGAACACCGGGGAGCTGTTTTTT. It translates to CASWSGGSNTGELFF.

The chain employs TRBV2 and TRBJ1-5, with a tentative D call TRBD1 (5 bases). The CDR3 runs 12 residues. Trimming left V 4 bases short and J 9 bases short, with 10 bases between. The germline gives CDR1 SNHLY, CDR2 FYNNEI. The CDR3 sequence: CASSVRGGPQHF. DNA of the CDR3: TGTGCCAGCAGTGTAAGGGGAGGGCCCCAGCATTTT.

There are a few counts of this clone. The gene calls are TRBV9 and TRBJ1-1; 11 bases match TRBD1. The germline CDR1 and CDR2 sequences are SGDLS and YYNGEE. The CDR3 is made up of 15 amino acids. Germline trimming cut 0 bases from V and 2 bases from J; bases unmatched to any gene: 0. CDR3 DNA: TGTGCCAGCAGCGTAGGGACAGGGGGCAACACTGAAGCTTTCTTT. Translation gives CASSVGTGGNTEAFF. Drawing the rest from reference TRBV9 and TRBJ1-1, the complete variable domain is DSGVTQTPKHLITATGQRVTLRCSPRSGDLSVYWYQQSLDQGLQFLIQYYNGEERAKGNILERFSAQQFPDLHSELNLSSLELGDSALYFCASSVGTGGNTEAFFGQGTRLTVV.

The rearrangement links TRBV6-1 to TRBJ2-7, with D perhaps TRBD2 (7 bases). The CDR3 totals 14 residues. Germline CDR1 MNHNS, CDR2 SASEGT. Between the trimmed V and J ends, which lost 3 bases and 7 bases, there was a span of 16 bases. CDR3 region: CASSELGGGGEQYF. CDR3 in DNA: TGTGCCAGCAGTGAGCTGGGAGGGGGAGGAGAGCAGTACTTC.

The rearrangement links TRBV7-9 to TRBJ1-5; 8 nucleotides match TRBD1. This CDR3 region has 15 residues. The germline gives CDR1 SEHNR, CDR2 FQNEAQ (reference sequence). Germline trimming cut 8 bases from V and 4 bases from J; bases unmatched to any gene: 10. The CDR3 sequence: CASQPGQGWNQPQHF. The DNA for the CDR3 is TGTGCCAGCCAACCCGGACAGGGCTGGAATCAGCCCCAGCATTTT.

This clone was seen a handful of times. The CDR3 DNA follows: TGTGCCAGCAGCTTCTATTCCGGGACAGACTCCTACAATGAGCAGTTCTTC. Translating gives CASSFYSGTDSYNEQFF. The genes are TRBV7-9 and TRBJ2-1; 7 nucleotides agree with TRBD1. V gave up 3 bases and J gave up 0 bases; unmatched junction bases: 8. Germline V gene lookup returns CDR1 SEHNR and CDR2 FQNEAQ (reference sequence). The CDR3 is made up of 17 amino acids.

The V gene is TRBV4-2, the J gene TRBJ1-3; perhaps TRBD1 as D (5 bases). Trimming stripped 4 bases from V and 0 bases from J, with 10 bases between. Germline-derived CDR1 and CDR2 are LGHNA and YNFKEQ. The CDR3 length is 15 residues. The CDR3 DNA reads as TGTGCCAGCAGCCCAGGGACTAACTCTGGAAACACCATATATTTT. This translates into CASSPGTNSGNTIYF.

V usage is TRBV27 and J usage is TRBJ2-5, with D perhaps matching TRBD2 (6 bases). V lost 0 bases to trimming and J lost 5 bases, with 16 bases between them. Germline CDR1 and CDR2: MNHEY and SMNVEV (reference sequence). The CDR3 is 16 amino acids. CDR3: CASSLSRESGWETQYF. CDR3 nucleotides: TGTGCCAGCAGTTTATCCCGGGAAAGCGGGTGGGAGACCCAGTACTTC.

This clone was found once. This chain joins TRBV6-5 and TRBJ1-2, with 10 bases lining up with TRBD1. J was trimmed by 8 bases and V by 6 bases; bases with no gene match: 6. The germline gives CDR1 MNHEY, CDR2 SVGAGI. The CDR3 contains 13 residues. CDR3 bases: TGTGCCAGCAGGACAGGGGGCGCAGAGGGCTACACCTTC. Translated, it gives CASRTGGAEGYTF.

This clone was seen a handful of times. The rearrangement uses TRBV6-5 and TRBJ1-3, with TRBD1 matching 8 bases. Trimming cost V 4 bases and J 1 base; bases outside gene matches: 3. This CDR3 is 15 amino acids long. The V gene's germline CDR1 is MNHEY and CDR2 SVGAGI. The CDR3 is CASSLTGDSGNTIYF. CDR3 in DNA: TGTGCCAGCAGTTTGACAGGGGATTCTGGAAACACCATATATTTT.

The chain recombines TRBV5-8 with TRBJ1-5, with 7 positions matching TRBD1. The V segment lost 4 bases and the J segment 1 base; nucleotides outside the gene matches: 2. CDR1 and CDR2 (germline): SGHTS, YDEGEE. This CDR3 comprises 14 residues. CDR3: CASSATGSNQPQHF. CDR3 bases: TGTGCCAGCAGCGCGACAGGGAGCAATCAGCCCCAGCATTTT.

The chain employs TRBV6-1 and TRBJ1-5; D might be TRBD1 (6 bases). Germline loops: CDR1 MNHNS, CDR2 SASEGT. V was cut by 6 bases and J by 2 bases, with 11 bases left in between. The CDR3 runs 14 residues. The CDR3 nucleotides are TGTGCCAGCAGACAGGGTGAGGGCAATCAGCCCCAGCATTTT. Translation: CASRQGEGNQPQHF.

The genes are TRBV9 and TRBJ1-1, with D unresolved. The CDR3 is made up of 13 amino acids. The germline V gene has CDR1 SGDLS and CDR2 YYNGEE. V was shortened by 0 bases and J by 4 bases, with 7 bases between the two germline ends. The CDR3 bases are TGTGCCAGCAGCGTAGTGATCGGCACTGAAGCTTTCTTT. It codes for CASSVVIGTEAFF.

Only a few counts were recorded for this clone. The J gene is TRBJ2-7, the V gene TRBV6-5; tentatively, D is TRBD2 (6 bases). V lost 6 bases, J lost 2 bases, and 14 bases lay in between. CDR3 length: 14 residues. CDR1 and CDR2 (germline): MNHEY, SVGAGI. CDR3 amino acids: CASSRDFRAYEQYF. CDR3 sequence (DNA): TGTGCCAGCAGCCGGGACTTCCGCGCCTACGAGCAGTACTTC.

The chain couples TRBV11-3 to TRBJ2-2; TRBD2 aligns across 12 bases. CDR1 SGHNT and CDR2 YENEEA come from the germline V gene. Losses at the gene ends were 4 bases for V and 4 bases for J; bases not matched to a gene: 4. There are 16 residues in the CDR3. CDR3 nucleotides: TGTGCCAGCAGCTCCCAGACTAGCGGGGGCACCGGGGAGCTGTTTTTT. It translates to CASSSQTSGGTGELFF.